This TCR beta chain was documented in a study of blood T cell repertoires in COVID-19. Across the study: The study drew acute and convalescent COVID-19 samples from the United States, Italy and Spain. PBMCs, B-cell-depleted T cells, or T cells were the source of the cDNA or gDNA that made up the material.

This clone was picked up one time. This CDR3 has 18 residues. In germline, CDR1 is SGHAT, CDR2 FQNNGV. With V trimmed by 5 bases and J by 1 base, 10 bases remained unmatched. In the study's own analysis: Estimates of nucleated cell counts were drawn from the amplification of reference gene primers. TCRdb's table, derived via immunoSEQ multiplex PCR, lists solely in-frame clones and lacks some. From that table come the V and J calls and clone size; the DNA was used to work out D and trimming. The table includes some 220,000 clones, roughly 84% detected once. The sample taken for sequencing was peripheral blood. The receptor comes from a man over 45 who had recovered from COVID-19. The chain has TRBV11-2 and TRBJ2-1, with 11 nucleotides matching TRBD2. CDR3 region: CASSAFRASGRSYNEQFF. CDR3 in DNA: TGTGCCAGCAGCGCCTTCAGGGCTAGCGGGAGGTCCTACAATGAGCAGTTCTTC.